These 18 T cell receptor beta chains were sequenced from one sample in a study of blood T cell repertoires in COVID-19. Libraries were prepared by immunoSEQ multiplex PCR; TCRdb keeps only in-frame clonotypes and omits some of them. The sample yields 150,000 to 200,000 clones, just over 90% seen once. The sequenced sample consisted of peripheral blood. These receptors all stem from a woman aged 55-70 years with COVID-19, enrolled during active disease.

This rearrangement joins TRBV7-2 to TRBJ1-2, with TRBD1 matching 7 bases. The V gene end was trimmed by 2 bases and the J gene end by 0 bases; junction bases not matched to a gene: 3. Germline lookup yields CDR1 SGHTA and CDR2 FQGNSA. The CDR3 contains 15 residues. The CDR3 protein is CASSLTGTANYGYTF. In DNA form, the CDR3 reads TGTGCCAGCAGCTTAACTGGGACAGCTAACTATGGCTACACCTTC.

The chain joins TRBV27 to TRBJ1-2; TRBD1 matches 9 bases. CDR3 length: 14 amino acids. The ends lost 6 bases at V and 8 bases at J; junction bases unmatched: 10. Per germline, CDR1 MNHEY and CDR2 SMNVEV (reference sequence). The CDR3 spells CASSVIQGAQGYTF. DNA for the CDR3: TGTGCCAGCAGCGTAATACAGGGGGCGCAAGGCTACACCTTC.

The gene calls are TRBV6-4 and TRBJ1-2, with D perhaps matching TRBD1 (5 bases). This CDR3 contains 13 residues. Germline CDR1 MRHNA, CDR2 SNTAGT. Deletions cut 10 bases from V and 0 bases from J, with 12 bases between. The CDR3 DNA reads as TGTGCCACCCCGACAGAAGCTAACTATGGCTACACCTTC. It is translated as CATPTEANYGYTF.

This chain links TRBV7-2 with TRBJ1-1; D remains ambiguous. Trimming shortened V by 0 bases and J by 0 bases, and 11 bases separated the two germline ends. The CDR3 spans 16 residues. Germline V CDR1 and CDR2: SGHTA, FQGNSA. CDR3 DNA: TGTGCCAGCAGCTTAGCTGGGTGGACTATGAACACTGAAGCTTTCTTT. Residues: CASSLAGWTMNTEAFF.

This chain links TRBV6-5 with TRBJ1-1; D is unresolved. The CDR3 sequence is 15 residues long. Trimming pared 1 base from V and 1 base from J, leaving 10 bases between. Looked up from germline, CDR1 is MNHEY and CDR2 is SVGAGI. This CDR3 reads CASSYLAFRNTEAFF. In DNA form, the CDR3 reads TGTGCCAGCAGTTACTTAGCGTTCAGGAACACTGAAGCTTTCTTT.

The J gene is TRBJ1-2, the V gene TRBV5-5; D is undetermined. This CDR3 has 13 amino acids. Germline lookup yields CDR1 SGHKS and CDR2 YYEKEE (reference sequence). The V end was cut by 0 bases, the J end by 7 bases, with 10 bases between. In nucleotides, the CDR3 is TGTGCCAGCAGCTTGGGAGGACTCGGTGGCTACACCTTC. It yields the protein CASSLGGLGGYTF.

The chain uses TRBV7-6 and TRBJ2-7, with a weak D call TRBD1 (5 bases). Germline CDR1 is SGHVS and CDR2 is FNYEAQ. The CDR3 spans 13 residues. Trimming shortened V by 5 bases and J by 4 bases, and 12 bases separated the two germline ends. CDR3 coding DNA: TGTGCCAGCAGCACTCAGGGCCCTTACGAGCAGTACTTC. Its translation is CASSTQGPYEQYF.

This chain uses TRBV4-2 with TRBJ2-3, with 8 bases lining up with TRBD2. Losses at the gene ends were 2 bases for V and 3 bases for J; bases not matched to a gene: 1. The CDR3 loop spans 14 amino acids. CDR1 and CDR2 (germline): LGHNA, YNFKEQ. The CDR3 DNA reads TGTGCCAGCAGCCAAATAGCGGGGACAGATACGCAGTATTTT. Its protein is CASSQIAGTDTQYF.

V gene TRBV5-1 combines with J gene TRBJ2-2; 14 positions match TRBD2. Germline V CDR1 and CDR2: SGHRS, YFSETQ. After removal of 4 bases from V and 2 bases from J, the junction contained 7 bases not matched to a gene. The CDR3 has 18 residues. DNA of the CDR3: TGCGCCAGCAGCCCTCGACTAGCGGGGGGGGATAACACCGGGGAGCTGTTTTTT. Its protein product is CASSPRLAGGDNTGELFF.

The chain employs TRBV6-6 and TRBJ1-5; D is possibly TRBD1 (5 bases). The CDR3 runs to 14 residues. CDR1 is MNHNY and CDR2 is SVGAGI in the germline V gene (reference sequence). V lost 5 bases and J lost 7, with 15 bases in between. The CDR3 DNA reads as TGTGCCAGCAGTCCTCCCCCAGGGCAGCAGCCCCAGCATTTT. Residues: CASSPPPGQQPQHF.

The chain employs TRBV6-5 and TRBJ1-2, with 7 bases fitting TRBD1. V shed 4 bases and J 4 bases; nucleotides not matched to a gene: 6. Germline V gives CDR1 MNHEY, CDR2 SVGAGI. CDR3 length: 14 residues. The CDR3 nucleotides are TGTGCCAGCAGTTTCAGACAGGGCGCCTATGGCTACACCTTC. Amino acid sequence: CASSFRQGAYGYTF.

V and J are TRBV3-1 (or the pseudogene TRBV3-2) and TRBJ2-7; D may be TRBD1 (7 bases). The CDR3 is 15 amino acids. Trimming took 3 bases from V and 4 from J, leaving 16 bases between them. Germline V gene lookup returns CDR1 LGHDT and CDR2 YNNKEL (reference sequence). The CDR3 here is CASSQPNRGGYEQYF. The CDR3 DNA reads as TGTGCCAGCAGCCAGCCCAACAGGGGAGGTTACGAGCAGTACTTC.

The V call is TRBV9, the J call TRBJ1-1, with D possibly matching TRBD1 (5 bases). Germline V gives CDR1 SGDLS, CDR2 YYNGEE. The CDR3 runs to 12 residues. V was cut by 0 bases and J by 7 bases, with 7 bases left in between. The CDR3 DNA follows: TGTGCCAGCAGCGTAGGGGGCAATGAAGCTTTCTTT. It is translated as CASSVGGNEAFF.

V and J are TRBV3-1 (or the pseudogene TRBV3-2) and TRBJ1-2; D perhaps matches TRBD1 (5 bases). V gave up 0 bases and J gave up 0 bases, with 17 bases separating them. The CDR3 totals 18 residues. The germline gives CDR1 LGHDT, CDR2 YNNKEL (reference sequence). In DNA, the CDR3 is TGTGCCAGCAGCCAAGATGCCCAGGGTAGGAGGGCTAACTATGGCTACACCTTC. Translating gives CASSQDAQGRRANYGYTF.

The chain carries TRBV19 and TRBJ2-1, with TRBD2 identical over 7 bases. The CDR3 is 15 residues long. Germline V CDR1 and CDR2: LNHDA, SQIVND (reference sequence). The V segment lost 5 bases and the J segment 6 bases; nucleotides outside the gene matches: 10. The CDR3, as DNA: TGTGCCAGTAGTTCGCGGGGGACCCCCCTCAATGAGCAGTTCTTC. Amino acid sequence: CASSSRGTPLNEQFF.

The rearrangement uses TRBV5-1 and TRBJ2-2; D is perhaps TRBD1 (6 bases). The germline V and J ends were trimmed by 4 bases and 1 base, with 14 bases remaining between them. CDR3 size: 16 residues. CDR1 and CDR2 from the germline V gene are SGHRS and YFSETQ. The CDR3 bases are TGCGCCAGCAGCGACAGGTTCTCTGGGAACACCGGGGAGCTGTTTTTT. Translated: CASSDRFSGNTGELFF.

The chain combines TRBV19 with TRBJ1-5; D is undetermined. The CDR3 is 15 residues long. CDR1 is LNHDA and CDR2 is SQIVND in the germline V gene (reference sequence). Trimming left V 5 bases short and J 2 bases short, with 13 bases between. DNA for the CDR3: TGTGCCAGTAGTGGCCGAGGTGGTCGCAATCAGCCCCAGCATTTT. Translation: CASSGRGGRNQPQHF.

V gene TRBV11-2 combines with J gene TRBJ1-2; D might be TRBD1 (5 bases). The V end lost 3 bases, the J end lost 4 bases, and 21 bases lay between the germline ends. This CDR3 region has 17 residues. Germline lookup yields CDR1 SGHAT and CDR2 FQNNGV. CDR3 DNA sequence: TGTGCCAGCAGCTTTGAAATGAAACACAGGTTACCCTATGGCTACACCTTC. Its translation: CASSFEMKHRLPYGYTF.